This TCR beta chain comes out of a study of immune heterogeneity within non-small cell lung tumors. In the study overall: Classification of the tumors gave a handful of squamous cell carcinomas, under eleven non-squamous carcinomas and 1 not otherwise specified. Findings and limits, study-wide: Recurrence of the same dominant CDR3 beta clonotypes was seen across tumor sites within a patient, and site-unique high-frequency clones were present alongside them.

A first 10-cycle multiplex round used 32 V-gene and 13 J-gene primers on TCR beta CDR3. TCRdb fed the multiplex PCR reads into MiXCR, producing one record per CDR3 protein. The data hold 15,000 to 20,000 distinct CDR3 sequences, with approximately 26% observed a single time. In its sample, this clonotype was seen many times. The target antigen is unknown. Bulk tumor genomic DNA, 500 to 600 ng per sample, was used as template. Several spatially distant biopsies were obtained per primary tumor intraoperatively. Curative surgical treatment was performed in patients who had newly diagnosed, untreated non-small cell lung cancer. Patients with newly diagnosed non-small cell lung cancer who underwent surgery with curative intent served as donors. The receptor comes from a middle-aged man with non-small cell lung cancer. The specimen sequenced was lung tumor tissue.

CDR3 in amino acids: CASSLADRADTEAFF. For the CDR3, the DNA is TGTGCCAGCAGTTTAGCTGACAGGGCGGACACTGAAGCTTTCTTT. This rearrangement joins TRBV12-3 or TRBV12-4 to TRBJ1-1, with 7 positions matching TRBD1. V gave up 0 bases and J gave up 3 bases; unmatched junction bases: 4. CDR3 size: 15 residues.